This T cell receptor beta chain is from a study of identical twins. MiXCR was run by TCRdb on the 5' RACE reads, yielding one entry per CDR3 protein. Of 500,000 to 600,000 distinct CDR3 sequences in the sample, 22% were seen once. Germline CDR1 and CDR2: SGHRS and YFSETQ. The CDR3 extends over 16 amino acids. V shed 0 bases and J 6 bases; nucleotides not matched to a gene: 2. These data are also associated with another study on T cells expressing NK-cell markers.

The chain carries TRBV5-1 and TRBJ1-6; TRBD1 matches at 11 bases. This clonotype was sampled from a woman between 18 and 29 years old in good health. Sequenced: CD4+ T cells sorted from blood. The CDR3 here is CASSLEGTGGNSPLHF. CDR3 nucleotide sequence: TGCGCCAGCAGCTTGGAGGGGACAGGGGGTAATTCACCCCTCCACTTT. Variable domain in full (rest from reference TRBV5-1 and TRBJ1-6): KAGVTQTPRYLIKTRGQQVTLSCSPISGHRSVSWYQQTPGQGLQFLFEYFSETQRNKGNFPGRFSGRQFSNSRSEMNVSTLELGDSALYLCASSLEGTGGNSPLHFGNGTRLTVT.